One and the same sample provided the 14 T cell receptor beta chains below, sequenced in a study of identical twins. TCRdb re-called the 5' RACE reads through MiXCR, storing one row per CDR3 protein. In the table there are hundreds of thousands of distinct CDR3 sequences, roughly 26% of which are singletons. These sequences were also reported in another study, on T cells expressing NK-cell markers.

Sequences were obtained from CD4+ T cells sorted from blood. These receptors all come from a woman aged 18 to 35 in good health.

This clonotype came up many times. The chain employs TRBV5-1 and TRBJ2-7, with 7 bases that match TRBD1. The germline CDR1 and CDR2 sequences are SGHRS and YFSETQ. The junction had 8 bases not matched to a gene; V was cut back by 2 bases and J by 3 bases. CDR3 length: 15 residues. The CDR3: CASSLRQGSIYEQYF. CDR3 coding DNA: TGCGCCAGCAGCTTAAGACAGGGAAGTATCTACGAGCAGTACTTC.

This clonotype has just a few counts. The chain has TRBV29-1 and TRBJ2-2, with D hard to call. This CDR3 has 17 amino acids. Trimming took 7 bases from V and 0 from J, leaving 21 bases between them. CDR1 and CDR2 from the germline V gene are SQVTM and ANQGSEA. The CDR3 spells CSASTPLVRSNTGELFF. CDR3 coding DNA: TGCAGCGCCTCAACCCCCTTAGTAAGATCGAACACCGGGGAGCTGTTTTTT.

This chain links TRBV5-1 with TRBJ2-7; 10 bases align to TRBD2. This CDR3 is 14 amino acids long. The junction had 7 bases not matched to a gene; V was cut back by 3 bases and J by 7 bases. Per germline, CDR1 SGHRS and CDR2 YFSETQ. The CDR3 loop reads CASSSPSGSGEQYF. The CDR3 DNA is TGCGCCAGCAGCTCCCCTAGCGGGAGTGGTGAGCAGTACTTC.

The V and J genes are TRBV10-3 and TRBJ2-5; tentatively, D is TRBD2 (6 bases). V shed 6 bases and J shed 4 bases, with 21 bases lying between them. Germline V gene lookup returns CDR1 ENHRY and CDR2 SYGVKD. The CDR3 loop spans 16 amino acids. CDR3 sequence reads: CAISGQASLGGETQYF. The CDR3 DNA is TGTGCCATCAGCGGGCAAGCTTCGCTGGGGGGAGAGACCCAGTACTTC.

The CDR3 spells CSAHKVVGLAGFQFF. CDR3 DNA sequence: TGCAGTGCCCACAAGGTTGTGGGACTAGCGGGGTTTCAATTCTTC. The genes are TRBV20-1 and TRBJ2-1; 13 bases match TRBD2. Trimming removed 6 bases from V and 16 bases from J; junction bases left unmatched: 18. CDR3 length equals 15 residues. Germline V gives CDR1 DFQATT, CDR2 SNEGSKA (reference sequence).

There are a few counts of this clonotype. The V and J genes are TRBV6-5 and TRBJ1-1; 7 bases are shared with TRBD1. The CDR3 has 16 amino acids. Per germline, CDR1 MNHEY and CDR2 SVGAGI. V lost 4 bases and J lost 0; bases outside the gene matches: 8. The CDR3, as DNA: TGTGCCAGCAGTTCGGTCTGGCAGGGGGTGAACACTGAAGCTTTCTTT. Translated, it gives CASSSVWQGVNTEAFF.

The chain joins TRBV20-1 to TRBJ2-7; a weak D match, TRBD2 (6 bases). This CDR3 has 13 amino acids. Germline V gene data show CDR1 as DFQATT and CDR2 as SNEGSKA (reference sequence). V lost 3 bases, J lost 2 bases, and 11 bases lay in between. The CDR3 region is CSASGRGAYEQYF. CDR3 in DNA: TGCAGTGCTAGCGGGAGAGGGGCCTACGAGCAGTACTTC.

This clonotype was seen just once. This sequence joins TRBV6-5 and TRBJ1-6; D is ambiguous. Between the trimmed V and J ends, which lost 2 bases and 9 bases, there was a span of 8 bases. The CDR3 runs 13 residues. Germline-derived CDR1 and CDR2 are MNHEY and SVGAGI. The CDR3 protein is CASSYEGSSPLHF. The CDR3 nucleotides are TGTGCCAGCAGTTACGAGGGTAGTTCACCCCTCCACTTT.

This clonotype turned up a few times. J is TRBJ2-7 and V is TRBV30; 10 positions match TRBD2. CDR3 size: 13 residues. Unmatched junction bases numbered 4, after V lost 6 bases and J lost 2 bases. CDR1 is GTSNPN, CDR2 SVGIG, per germline (reference sequence). The DNA of the CDR3 is TGTGCCTGTCGGACTAGCGGAGCCTACGAGCAGTACTTC. This encodes CACRTSGAYEQYF.

This clonotype was observed a few times. V usage is TRBV12-3 or TRBV12-4 and J usage is TRBJ1-1; D remains ambiguous. The CDR3 totals 12 residues. The germline V and J ends were trimmed by 7 bases and 6 bases, with 12 bases remaining between them. CDR3 DNA: TGTGCCAGCACTCAAGGAGGGTCTGAAGCTTTCTTT. This codes for CASTQGGSEAFF.

This clonotype was counted only a few times. The chain recombines TRBV12-3 or TRBV12-4 with TRBJ1-1, with TRBD1 matching 8 bases. The junction had 7 bases not matched to a gene; V was cut back by 6 bases and J by 1 base. This CDR3 is 15 amino acids long. The CDR3 loop reads CASRDPGQGNTEAFF. Here the CDR3 DNA reads TGTGCCAGCAGAGACCCAGGACAGGGGAACACTGAAGCTTTCTTT.

This clonotype was observed a handful of times. This chain links TRBV4-3 with TRBJ2-2, with TRBD2 matching over 8 bases. The CDR3 is 18 amino acids. In germline, CDR1 is LGHNA, CDR2 YSLEER. V shed 2 bases and J 4 bases; nucleotides not matched to a gene: 12. The CDR3 DNA is TGCGCCAGCAGCCAACGAATCGCGGGGGGCGCAGGCACCGGGGAGCTGTTTTTT. Its translation is CASSQRIAGGAGTGELFF.

A few counts support this clonotype. The V gene is TRBV20-1, the J gene TRBJ2-2; D gene ambiguous. Germline CDR1 is DFQATT and CDR2 is SNEGSKA (reference sequence). Between the trimmed V and J ends, which lost 2 bases and 5 bases, there was a span of 6 bases. The CDR3 has 12 amino acids. CDR3 region: CSARLETGELFF. The CDR3, as DNA: TGCAGTGCTAGACTAGAGACCGGGGAGCTGTTTTTT.

The chain recombines TRBV7-8 with TRBJ1-5; a possible D gene is TRBD1 (5 bases). Deletions cut 5 bases from V and 0 bases from J, with 20 bases between. This CDR3 has 18 residues. The germline CDR1 and CDR2 sequences are SGHVS and FQNEAQ. The CDR3 DNA reads as TGTGCCAGCAGCCGTACTCGACAGAGAATCTATAGCAATCAGCCCCAGCATTTT. Encoded protein: CASSRTRQRIYSNQPQHF.